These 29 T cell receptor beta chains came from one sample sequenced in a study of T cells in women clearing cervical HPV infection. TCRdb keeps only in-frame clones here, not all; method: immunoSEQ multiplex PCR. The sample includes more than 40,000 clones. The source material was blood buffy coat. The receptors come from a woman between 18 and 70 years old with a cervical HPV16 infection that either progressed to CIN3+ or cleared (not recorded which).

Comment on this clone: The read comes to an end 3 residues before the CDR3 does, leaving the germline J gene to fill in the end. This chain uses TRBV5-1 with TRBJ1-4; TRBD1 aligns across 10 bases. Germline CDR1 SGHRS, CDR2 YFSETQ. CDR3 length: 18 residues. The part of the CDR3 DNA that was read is TGCGCCAGCAGCAAGGACAGGGGGGTTGGGGTGAATAATTCACCA. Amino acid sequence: CASSKDRGVGVNNSP. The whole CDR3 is CASSKDRGVGVNNSPLFF.

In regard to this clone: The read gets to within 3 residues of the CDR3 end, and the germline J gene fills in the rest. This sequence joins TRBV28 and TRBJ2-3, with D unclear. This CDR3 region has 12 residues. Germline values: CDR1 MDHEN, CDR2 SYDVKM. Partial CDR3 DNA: TGTGCCAGCAGTCAGAGAATTACCCCG. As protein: CASSQRITP. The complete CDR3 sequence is CASSQRITPQYF.

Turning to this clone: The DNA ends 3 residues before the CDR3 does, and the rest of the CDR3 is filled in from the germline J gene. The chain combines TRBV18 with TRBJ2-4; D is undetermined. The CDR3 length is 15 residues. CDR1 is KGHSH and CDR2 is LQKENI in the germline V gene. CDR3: CASSPYGSHGDGQYF. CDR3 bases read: TGTGCCAGCTCACCCTACGGGTCCCACGGAGATGGT.

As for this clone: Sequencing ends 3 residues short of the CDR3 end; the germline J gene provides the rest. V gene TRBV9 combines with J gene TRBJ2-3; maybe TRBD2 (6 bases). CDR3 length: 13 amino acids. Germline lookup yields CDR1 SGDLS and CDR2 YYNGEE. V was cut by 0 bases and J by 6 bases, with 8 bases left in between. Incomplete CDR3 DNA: TGTGCCAGCAGCGTAGCTCGGGGGGATACG. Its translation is CASSVARGDT. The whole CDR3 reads CASSVARGDTQYF.

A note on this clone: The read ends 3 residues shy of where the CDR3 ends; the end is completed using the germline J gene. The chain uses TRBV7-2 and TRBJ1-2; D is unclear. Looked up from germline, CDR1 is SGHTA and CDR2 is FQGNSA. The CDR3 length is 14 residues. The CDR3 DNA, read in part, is TGTGCCAGCAGCTTTACGGGTGCCATCTACGAC. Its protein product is CASSFTGAIYD. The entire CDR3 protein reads CASSFTGAIYDYTF.

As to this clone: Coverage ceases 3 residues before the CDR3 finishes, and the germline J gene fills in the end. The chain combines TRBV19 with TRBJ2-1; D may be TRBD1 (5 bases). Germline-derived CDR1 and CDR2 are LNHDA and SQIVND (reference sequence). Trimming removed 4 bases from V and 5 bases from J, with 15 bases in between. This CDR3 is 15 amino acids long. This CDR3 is CASSSGWPGNNEQFF. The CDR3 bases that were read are TGTGCCAGTAGTAGTGGATGGCCAGGGAACAATGAG.

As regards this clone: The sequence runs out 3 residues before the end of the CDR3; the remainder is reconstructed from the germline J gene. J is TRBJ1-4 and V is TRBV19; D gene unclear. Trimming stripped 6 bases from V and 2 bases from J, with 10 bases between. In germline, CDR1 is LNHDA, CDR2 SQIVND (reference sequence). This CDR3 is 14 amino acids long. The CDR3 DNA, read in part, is TGTGCCAGTAGCCAACAGCCGACTAATGAAAAA. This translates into CASSQQPTNEK. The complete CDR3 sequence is CASSQQPTNEKLFF.

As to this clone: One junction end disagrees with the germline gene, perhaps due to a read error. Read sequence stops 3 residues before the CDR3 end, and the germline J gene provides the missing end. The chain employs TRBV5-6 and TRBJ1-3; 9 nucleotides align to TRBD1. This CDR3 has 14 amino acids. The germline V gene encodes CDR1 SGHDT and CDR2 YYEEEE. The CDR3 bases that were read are TGTGCCGGCAGCTTGCCCGACAGGGGGGACACC. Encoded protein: CAGSLPDRGDT. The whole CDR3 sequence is CAGSLPDRGDTIYF.

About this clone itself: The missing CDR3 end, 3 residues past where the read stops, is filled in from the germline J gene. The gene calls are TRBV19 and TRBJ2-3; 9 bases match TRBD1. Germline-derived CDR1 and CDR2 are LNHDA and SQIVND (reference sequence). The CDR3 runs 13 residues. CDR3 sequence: CASSDRGAETQYF. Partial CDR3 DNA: TGTGCCAGTTCGGACAGGGGAGCCGAGACG.

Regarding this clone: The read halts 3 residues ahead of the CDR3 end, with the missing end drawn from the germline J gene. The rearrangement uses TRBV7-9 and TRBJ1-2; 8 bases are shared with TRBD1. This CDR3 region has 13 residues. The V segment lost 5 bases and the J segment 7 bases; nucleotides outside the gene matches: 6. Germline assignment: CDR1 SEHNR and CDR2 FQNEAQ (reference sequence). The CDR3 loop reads CASSADRGSGYTF. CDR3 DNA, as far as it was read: TGTGCCAGCAGCGCAGACAGGGGTTCTGGC.

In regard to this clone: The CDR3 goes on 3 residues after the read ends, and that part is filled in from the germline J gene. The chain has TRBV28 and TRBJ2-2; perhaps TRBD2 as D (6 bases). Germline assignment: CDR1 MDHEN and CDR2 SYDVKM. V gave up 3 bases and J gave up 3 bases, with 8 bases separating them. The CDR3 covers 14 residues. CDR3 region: CASSFGGYTGELFF. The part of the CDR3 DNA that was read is TGTGCCAGCAGTTTTGGGGGGTACACCGGGGAG.

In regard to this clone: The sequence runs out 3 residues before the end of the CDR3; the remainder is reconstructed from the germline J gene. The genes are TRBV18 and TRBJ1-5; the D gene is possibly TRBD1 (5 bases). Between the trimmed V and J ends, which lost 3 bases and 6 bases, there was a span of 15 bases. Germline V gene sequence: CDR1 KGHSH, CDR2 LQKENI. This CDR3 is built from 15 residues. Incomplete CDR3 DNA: TGTGCCAGCTCACCCACCAGGGATCTGAGTCAGCCC. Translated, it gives CASSPTRDLSQP. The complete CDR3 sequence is CASSPTRDLSQPQHF.

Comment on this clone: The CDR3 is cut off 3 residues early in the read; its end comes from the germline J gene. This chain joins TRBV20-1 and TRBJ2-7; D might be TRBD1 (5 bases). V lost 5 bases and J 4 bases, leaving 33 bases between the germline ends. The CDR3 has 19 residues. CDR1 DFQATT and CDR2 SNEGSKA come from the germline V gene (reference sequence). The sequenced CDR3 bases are TGCAGTGCTTTAAGGTATGGCAGGGTAGGCGACTGGCGAAGGTACGAG. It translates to CSALRYGRVGDWRRYE. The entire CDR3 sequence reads CSALRYGRVGDWRRYEQYF.

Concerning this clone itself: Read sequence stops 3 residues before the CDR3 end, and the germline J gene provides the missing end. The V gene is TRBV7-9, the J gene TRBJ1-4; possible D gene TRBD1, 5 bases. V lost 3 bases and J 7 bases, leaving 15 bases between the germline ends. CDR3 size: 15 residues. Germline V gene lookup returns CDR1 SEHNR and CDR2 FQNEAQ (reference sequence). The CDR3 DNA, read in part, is TGTGCCAGCAGCTTTCGGAGGGGAGAGTTTGAAAAA. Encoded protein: CASSFRRGEFEK. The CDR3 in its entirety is CASSFRRGEFEKLFF.

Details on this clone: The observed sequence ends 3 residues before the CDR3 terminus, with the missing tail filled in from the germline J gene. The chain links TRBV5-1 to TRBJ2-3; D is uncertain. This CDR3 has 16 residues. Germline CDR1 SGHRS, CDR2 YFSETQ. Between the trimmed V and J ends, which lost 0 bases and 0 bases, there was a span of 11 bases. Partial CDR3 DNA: TGCGCCAGCAGCTTGGGTGACTCCCCTAGCACAGATACG. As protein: CASSLGDSPSTDT. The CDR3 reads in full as CASSLGDSPSTDTQYF.

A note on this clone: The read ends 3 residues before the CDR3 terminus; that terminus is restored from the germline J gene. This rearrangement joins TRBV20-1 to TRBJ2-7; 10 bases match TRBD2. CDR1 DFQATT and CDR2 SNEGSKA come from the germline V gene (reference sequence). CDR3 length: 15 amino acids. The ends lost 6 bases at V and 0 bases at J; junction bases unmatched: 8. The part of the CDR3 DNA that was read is TGCAGTGCCGCAACCGGGACTAGCGCCTCCTACGAG. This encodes CSAATGTSASYE. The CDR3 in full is CSAATGTSASYEQYF.

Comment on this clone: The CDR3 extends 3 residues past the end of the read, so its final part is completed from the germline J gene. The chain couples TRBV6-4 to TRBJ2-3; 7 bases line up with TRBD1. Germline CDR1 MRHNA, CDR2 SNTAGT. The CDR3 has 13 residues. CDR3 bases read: TGTGCCAGCAGTGTTTACAGGGGTCAGCCG. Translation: CASSVYRGQP. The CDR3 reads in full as CASSVYRGQPQYF.

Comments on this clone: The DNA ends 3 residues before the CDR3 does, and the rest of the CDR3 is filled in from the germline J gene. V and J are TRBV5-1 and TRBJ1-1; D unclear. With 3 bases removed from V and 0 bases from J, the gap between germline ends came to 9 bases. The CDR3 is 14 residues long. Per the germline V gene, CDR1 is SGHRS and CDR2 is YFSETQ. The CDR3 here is CASSYDNMNTEAFF. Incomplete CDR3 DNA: TGCGCCAGCAGCTACGACAACATGAACACTGAA. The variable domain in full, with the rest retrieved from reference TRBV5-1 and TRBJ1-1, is KAGVTQTPRYLIKTRGQQVTLSCSPISGHRSVSWYQQTPGQGLQFLFEYFSETQRNKGNFPGRFSGRQFSNSRSEMNVSTLELGDSALYLCASSYDNMNTEAFFGQGTRLTVV.

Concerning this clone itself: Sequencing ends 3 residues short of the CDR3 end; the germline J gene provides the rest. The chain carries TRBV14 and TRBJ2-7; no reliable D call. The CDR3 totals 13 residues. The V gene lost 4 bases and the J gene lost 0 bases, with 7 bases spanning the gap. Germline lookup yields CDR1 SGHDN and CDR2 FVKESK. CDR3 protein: CASSLASSYEQYF. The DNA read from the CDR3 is TGTGCCAGCAGCCTCGCGAGCTCCTACGAG.

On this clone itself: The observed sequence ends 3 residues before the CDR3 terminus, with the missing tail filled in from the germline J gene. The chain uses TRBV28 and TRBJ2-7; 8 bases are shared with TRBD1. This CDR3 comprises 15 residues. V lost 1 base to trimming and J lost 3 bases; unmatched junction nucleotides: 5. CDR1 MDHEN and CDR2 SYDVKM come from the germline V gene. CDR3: CASSLFGQGHYEQYF. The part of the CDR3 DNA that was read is TGTGCCAGCAGTTTATTTGGACAGGGCCACTACGAG.

The CDR3 protein is CASSLKADITDTYTF. CDR3 bases read: TGTGCCAGCAGCTTAAAAGCAGACATCACAGATACC. The chain joins TRBV7-9 to TRBJ1-2; D unclear. The read terminates 3 residues ahead of where the CDR3 ends, so the germline J gene completes it. Germline V gene lookup returns CDR1 SEHNR and CDR2 FQNEAQ (reference sequence). The CDR3 extends over 15 amino acids.

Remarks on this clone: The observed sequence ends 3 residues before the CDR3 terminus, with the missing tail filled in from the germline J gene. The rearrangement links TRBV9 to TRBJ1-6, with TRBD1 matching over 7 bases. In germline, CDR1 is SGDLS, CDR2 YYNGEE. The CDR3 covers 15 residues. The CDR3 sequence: CASSAPGTDLSPLHF. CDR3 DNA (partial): TGTGCCAGCAGCGCCCCCGGGACAGACCTTAGTCCC. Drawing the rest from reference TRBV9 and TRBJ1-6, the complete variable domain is DSGVTQTPKHLITATGQRVTLRCSPRSGDLSVYWYQQSLDQGLQFLIQYYNGEERAKGNILERFSAQQFPDLHSELNLSSLELGDSALYFCASSAPGTDLSPLHFGNGTRLTVT.

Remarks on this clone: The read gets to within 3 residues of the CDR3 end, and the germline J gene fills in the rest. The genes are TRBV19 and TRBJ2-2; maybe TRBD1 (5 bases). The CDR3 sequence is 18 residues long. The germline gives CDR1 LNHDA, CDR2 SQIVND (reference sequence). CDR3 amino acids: CASIPTQGSRAGANVLFF. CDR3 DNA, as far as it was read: TGTGCCAGTATCCCCACCCAGGGCTCGAGAGCTGGGGCCAACGTG.

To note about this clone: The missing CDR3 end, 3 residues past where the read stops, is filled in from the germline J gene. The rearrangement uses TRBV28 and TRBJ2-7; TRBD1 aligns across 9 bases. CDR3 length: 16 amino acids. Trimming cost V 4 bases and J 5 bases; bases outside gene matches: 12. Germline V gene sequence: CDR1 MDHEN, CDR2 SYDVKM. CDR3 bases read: TGTGCCAGCAGTTCACCGGGACAGGGAGTCCGCCACGAG. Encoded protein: CASSSPGQGVRHE. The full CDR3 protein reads CASSSPGQGVRHEQYF.

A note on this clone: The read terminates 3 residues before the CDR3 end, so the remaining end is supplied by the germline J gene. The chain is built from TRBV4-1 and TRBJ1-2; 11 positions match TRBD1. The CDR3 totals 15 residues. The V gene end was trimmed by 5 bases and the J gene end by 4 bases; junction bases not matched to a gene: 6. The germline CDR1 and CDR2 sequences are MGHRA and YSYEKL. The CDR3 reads CASSKPGQGVYGYTF. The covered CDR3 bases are TGCGCCAGCAGCAAGCCGGGACAGGGGGTCTATGGC.

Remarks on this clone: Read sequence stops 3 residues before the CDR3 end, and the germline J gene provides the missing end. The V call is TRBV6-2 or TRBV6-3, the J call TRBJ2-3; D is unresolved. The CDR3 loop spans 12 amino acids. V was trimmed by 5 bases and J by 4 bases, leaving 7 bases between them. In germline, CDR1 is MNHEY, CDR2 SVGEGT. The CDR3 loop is CASSLDPDTQYF. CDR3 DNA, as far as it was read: TGTGCCAGCAGTCTAGATCCAGATACG.

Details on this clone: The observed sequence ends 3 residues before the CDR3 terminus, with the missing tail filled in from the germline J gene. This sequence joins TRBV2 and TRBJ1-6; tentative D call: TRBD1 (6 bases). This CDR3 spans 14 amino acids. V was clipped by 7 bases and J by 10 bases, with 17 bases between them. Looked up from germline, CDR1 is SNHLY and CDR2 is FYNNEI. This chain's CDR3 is CASTYRVADSPLHF. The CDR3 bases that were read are TGTGCCAGCACCTACAGGGTCGCGGACTCACCC.

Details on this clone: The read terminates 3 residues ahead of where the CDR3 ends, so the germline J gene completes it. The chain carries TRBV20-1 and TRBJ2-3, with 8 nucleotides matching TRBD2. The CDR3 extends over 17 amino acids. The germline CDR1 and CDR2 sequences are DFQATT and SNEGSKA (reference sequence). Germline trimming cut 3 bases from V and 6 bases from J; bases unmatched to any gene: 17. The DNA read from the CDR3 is TGCAGTGCTAGTCCCCTCTCGGGACGGGGGGGCTCGGATACG. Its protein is CSASPLSGRGGSDT. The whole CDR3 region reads CSASPLSGRGGSDTQYF.

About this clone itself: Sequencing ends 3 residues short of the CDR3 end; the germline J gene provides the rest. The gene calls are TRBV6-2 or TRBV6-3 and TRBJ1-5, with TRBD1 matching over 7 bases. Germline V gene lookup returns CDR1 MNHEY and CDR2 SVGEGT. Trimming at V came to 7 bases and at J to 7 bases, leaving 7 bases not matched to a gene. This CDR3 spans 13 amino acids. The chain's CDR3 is CASTQTGRQPQHF. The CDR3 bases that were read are TGTGCCAGCACACAGACAGGGAGGCAGCCC.